Given below is one T cell receptor (beta chain) in context. Its target is unknown. Uncontrolled infection, other autoimmune disease, pregnancy or lactation disqualified patients from enrolment. These data are taken from a study of T cells in Graves' hyperthyroidism and ophthalmopathy. The overall study: Peripheral blood was taken when the disease was first diagnosed, before any treatment began.

The CDR3 totals 16 residues. With 5 bases clipped from V and 0 bases from J, the junction kept 7 bases outside the gene matches. Germline V CDR1 and CDR2: ENHRY, SYGVKD. Study findings and constraints: Classification by a 13 V-J model distinguished ophthalmopathy from stable hyperthyroidism.

TCR beta CDR3 regions were amplified from RNA. In the first-round RT-PCR of the TCR CDR3, the HTBI primer set was used. MiXCR, applied by TCRdb to the multiplex PCR reads, yields one record per CDR3 protein. This table has roughly 840,000 distinct CDR3 sequences, about 38% appearing once. The clonotype was recovered from a man aged 18 to 30 with Graves' hyperthyroidism. The chain joins TRBV10-3 to TRBJ1-5; 7 bases map to TRBD1. The source material was blood. CDR3: CAISLTTGTSNQPQHF. The CDR3 coding sequence is TGTGCCATCAGTCTGACGACAGGGACTAGCAATCAGCCCCAGCATTTT.